This entry is about one T cell receptor beta chain. Per the germline V gene, CDR1 is LNHDA and CDR2 is SQIVND (reference sequence). CDR3 size: 15 residues. V shed 7 bases, J shed 0 bases, and the junction held 6 bases outside the gene matches. Produced via immunoSEQ multiplex PCR; TCRdb's table is partial and in-frame only. The sample has approximately 100,000 clones, over 85% seen once; the top ten hold about 0.16%. The data originate from a study of siplizumab effects on memory and regulatory T cells. This sequence joins TRBV19 and TRBJ2-1; 7 bases line up with TRBD1. This TCR was sampled from a human donor in good health. Sequenced input: non-Treg CD4+ T cells sorted from blood. The CDR3 loop reads CASTKQGNSYNEQFF. The CDR3 DNA reads as TGTGCCAGTACCAAACAGGGGAACTCCTACAATGAGCAGTTCTTC.